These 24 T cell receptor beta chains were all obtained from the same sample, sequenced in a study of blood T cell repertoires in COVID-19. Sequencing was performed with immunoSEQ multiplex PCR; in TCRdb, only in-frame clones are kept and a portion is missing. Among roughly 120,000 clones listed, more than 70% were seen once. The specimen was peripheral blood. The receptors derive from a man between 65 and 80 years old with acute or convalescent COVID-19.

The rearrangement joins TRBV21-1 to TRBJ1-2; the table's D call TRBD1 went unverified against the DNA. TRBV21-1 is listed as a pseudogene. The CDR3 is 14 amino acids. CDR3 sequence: CASSRRTGGLGYTF. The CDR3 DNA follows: TGTGCCAGCAGCAGAAGGACAGGGGGGCTCGGCTACACCTTC.

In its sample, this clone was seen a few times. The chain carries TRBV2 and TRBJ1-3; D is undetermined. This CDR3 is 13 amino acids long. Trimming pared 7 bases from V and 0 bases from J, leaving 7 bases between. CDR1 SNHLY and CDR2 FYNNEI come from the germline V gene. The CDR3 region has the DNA TGTGCCAGCAAGCTAAGCTCTGGAAACACCATATATTTT. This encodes CASKLSSGNTIYF. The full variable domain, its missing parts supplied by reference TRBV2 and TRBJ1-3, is EPEVTQTPSHQVTQMGQEVILRCVPISNHLYFYWYRQILGQKVEFLVSFYNNEISEKSEIFDDQFSVERPDGSNFTLKIRSTKLEDSAMYFCASKLSSGNTIYFGEGSWLTVV.

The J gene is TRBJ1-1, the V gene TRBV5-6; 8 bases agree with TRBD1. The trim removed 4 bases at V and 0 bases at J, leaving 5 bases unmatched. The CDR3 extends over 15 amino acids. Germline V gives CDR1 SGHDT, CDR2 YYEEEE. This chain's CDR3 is CASSNTGGMNTEAFF. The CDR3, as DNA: TGTGCCAGCAGCAATACAGGGGGGATGAACACTGAAGCTTTCTTT.

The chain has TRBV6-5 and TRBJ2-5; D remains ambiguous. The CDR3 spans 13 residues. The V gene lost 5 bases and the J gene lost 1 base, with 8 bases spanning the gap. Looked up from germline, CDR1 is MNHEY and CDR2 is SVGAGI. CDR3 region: CASSSTAQETQYF. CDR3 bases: TGTGCCAGCAGTAGCACTGCCCAAGAGACCCAGTACTTC.

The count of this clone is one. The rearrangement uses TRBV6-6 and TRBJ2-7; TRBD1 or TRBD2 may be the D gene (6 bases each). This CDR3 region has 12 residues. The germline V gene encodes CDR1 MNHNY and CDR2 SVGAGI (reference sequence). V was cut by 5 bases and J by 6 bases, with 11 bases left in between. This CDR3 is CASSRGGFEQYF. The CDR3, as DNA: TGTGCCAGCAGTCGAGGGGGGTTCGAGCAGTACTTC.

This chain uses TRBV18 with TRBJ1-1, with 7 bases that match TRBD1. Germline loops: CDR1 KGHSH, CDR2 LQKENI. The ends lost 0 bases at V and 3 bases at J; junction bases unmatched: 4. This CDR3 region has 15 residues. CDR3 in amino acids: CASSPPGGADTEAFF. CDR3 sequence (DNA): TGTGCCAGCTCACCACCAGGGGGCGCGGACACTGAAGCTTTCTTT. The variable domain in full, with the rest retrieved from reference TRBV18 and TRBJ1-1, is NAGVMQNPRHLVRRRGQEARLRCSPMKGHSHVYWYRQLPEEGLKFMVYLQKENIIDESGMPKERFSAEFPKEGPSILRIQQVVRGDSAAYFCASSPPGGADTEAFFGQGTRLTVV.

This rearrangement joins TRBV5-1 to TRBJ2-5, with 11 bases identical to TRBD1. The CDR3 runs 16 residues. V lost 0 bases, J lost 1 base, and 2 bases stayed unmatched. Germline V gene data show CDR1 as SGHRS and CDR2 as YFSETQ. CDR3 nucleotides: TGCGCCAGCAGCTTGGGGACAGGGGGCCTCCAAGAGACCCAGTACTTC. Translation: CASSLGTGGLQETQYF.

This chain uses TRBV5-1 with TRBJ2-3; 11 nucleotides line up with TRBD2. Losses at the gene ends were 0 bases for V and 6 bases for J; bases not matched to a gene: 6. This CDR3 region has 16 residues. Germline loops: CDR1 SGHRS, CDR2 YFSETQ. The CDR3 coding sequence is TGCGCCAGCAGCTTGGGAATAGCGGGGGGGCCGGATACGCAGTATTTT. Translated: CASSLGIAGGPDTQYF.

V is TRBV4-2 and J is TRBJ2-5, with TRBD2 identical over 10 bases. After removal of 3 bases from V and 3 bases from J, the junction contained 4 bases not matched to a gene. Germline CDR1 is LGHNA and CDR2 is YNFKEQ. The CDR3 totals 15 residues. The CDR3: CASSQVAGGEETQYF. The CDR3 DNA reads TGTGCCAGCAGCCAGGTAGCGGGGGGCGAAGAGACCCAGTACTTC.

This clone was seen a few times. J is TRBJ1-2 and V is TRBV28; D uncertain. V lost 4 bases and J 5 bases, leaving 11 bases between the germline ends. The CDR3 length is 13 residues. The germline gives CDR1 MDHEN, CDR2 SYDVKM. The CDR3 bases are TGTGCCAGCAGTTCTAGTCGCGGGTATGGCTACACCTTC. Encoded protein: CASSSSRGYGYTF.

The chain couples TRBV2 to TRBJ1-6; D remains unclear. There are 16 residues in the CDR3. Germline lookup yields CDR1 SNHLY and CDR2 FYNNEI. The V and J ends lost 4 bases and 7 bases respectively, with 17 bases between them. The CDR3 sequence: CASSVGRSFDNSPLHF. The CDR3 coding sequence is TGTGCCAGCAGTGTGGGCCGCTCCTTTGACAATTCACCCCTCCACTTT. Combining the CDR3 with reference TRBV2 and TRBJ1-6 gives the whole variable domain EPEVTQTPSHQVTQMGQEVILRCVPISNHLYFYWYRQILGQKVEFLVSFYNNEISEKSEIFDDQFSVERPDGSNFTLKIRSTKLEDSAMYFCASSVGRSFDNSPLHFGNGTRLTVT.

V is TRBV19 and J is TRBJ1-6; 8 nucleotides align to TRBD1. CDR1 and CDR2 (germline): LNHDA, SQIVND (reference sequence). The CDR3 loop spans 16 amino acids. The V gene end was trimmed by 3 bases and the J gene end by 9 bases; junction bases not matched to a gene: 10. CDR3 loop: CASSIGGQASISPLHF. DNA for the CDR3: TGTGCCAGTAGTATTGGGGGACAGGCTTCGATTTCACCCCTCCACTTT.

The CDR3 reads CASSQPDRGHEQYF. In nucleotides, the CDR3 is TGTGCCAGCAGCCAACCGGACAGGGGGCACGAGCAGTACTTC. The J gene is TRBJ2-7, the V gene TRBV3-1 (or the pseudogene TRBV3-2); 11 bases are a match to TRBD1. The CDR3 extends over 14 amino acids. Trimming cost V 2 bases and J 5 bases; bases outside gene matches: 2. Germline V gene lookup returns CDR1 LGHDT and CDR2 YNNKEL (reference sequence).

Written as DNA, the CDR3 is TGTGCCAGCAGCTTAACGGGGGGTCAGCCCCAGCATTTT. This gives the protein CASSLTGGQPQHF. The rearrangement links TRBV7-8 to TRBJ1-5; weak D call: TRBD1 (5 bases). CDR3 size: 13 residues. Trimming left V 2 bases short and J 6 bases short, with 8 bases between. Per the germline V gene, CDR1 is SGHVS and CDR2 is FQNEAQ. The full variable domain, completed using reference TRBV7-8 and TRBJ1-5, is GAGVSQSPRYKVAKRGQDVALRCDPISGHVSLFWYQQALGQGPEFLTYFQNEAQLDKSGLPSDRFFAERPEGSVSTLKIQRTQQEDSAVYLCASSLTGGQPQHFGDGTRLSIL.

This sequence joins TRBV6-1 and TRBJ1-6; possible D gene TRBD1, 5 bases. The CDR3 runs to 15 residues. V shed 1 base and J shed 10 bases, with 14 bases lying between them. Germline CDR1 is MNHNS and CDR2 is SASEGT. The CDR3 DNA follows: TGTGCCAGCAGTGAAGGGCAGGGTAGGCCCTCACCCCTCCACTTT. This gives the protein CASSEGQGRPSPLHF.

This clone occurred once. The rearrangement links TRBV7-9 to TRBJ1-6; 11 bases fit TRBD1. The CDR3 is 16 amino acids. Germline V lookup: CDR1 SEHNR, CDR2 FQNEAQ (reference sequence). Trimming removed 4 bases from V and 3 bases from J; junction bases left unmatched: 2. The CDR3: CASSSGTGGYNSPLHF. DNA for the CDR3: TGTGCCAGCAGCTCCGGGACAGGGGGCTATAATTCACCCCTCCACTTT.

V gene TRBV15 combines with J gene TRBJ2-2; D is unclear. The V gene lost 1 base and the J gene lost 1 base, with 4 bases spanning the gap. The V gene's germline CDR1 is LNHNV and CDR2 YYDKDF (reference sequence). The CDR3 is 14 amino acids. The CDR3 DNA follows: TGTGCCACCAGCAGAGGAGGGAACACCGGGGAGCTGTTTTTT. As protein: CATSRGGNTGELFF. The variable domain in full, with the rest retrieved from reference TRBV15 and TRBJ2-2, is DAMVIQNPRYQVTQFGKPVTLSCSQTLNHNVMYWYQQKSSQAPKLLFHYYDKDFNNEADTPDNFQSRRPNTSFCFLDIRSPGLGDTAMYLCATSRGGNTGELFFGEGSRLTVL.

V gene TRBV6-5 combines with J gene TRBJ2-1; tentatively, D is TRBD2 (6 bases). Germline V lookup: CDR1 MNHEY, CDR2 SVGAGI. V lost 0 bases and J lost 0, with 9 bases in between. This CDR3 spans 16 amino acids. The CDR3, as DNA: TGTGCCAGCAGTTACTCGGGACTGAGCTCCTACAATGAGCAGTTCTTC. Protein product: CASSYSGLSSYNEQFF.

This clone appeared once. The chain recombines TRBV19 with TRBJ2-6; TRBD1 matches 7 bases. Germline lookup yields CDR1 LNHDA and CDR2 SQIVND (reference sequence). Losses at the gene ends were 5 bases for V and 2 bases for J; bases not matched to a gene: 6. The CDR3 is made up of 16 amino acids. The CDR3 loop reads CASSLRQGTGANVLTF. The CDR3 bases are TGTGCCAGTAGTCTCCGACAGGGAACTGGGGCCAACGTCCTGACTTTC.

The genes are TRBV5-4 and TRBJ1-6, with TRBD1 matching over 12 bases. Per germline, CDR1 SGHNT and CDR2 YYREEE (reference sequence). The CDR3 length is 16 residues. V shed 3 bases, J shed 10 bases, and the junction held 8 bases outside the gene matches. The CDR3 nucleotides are TGTGCCAGCAGCTCTAACTCCGGGACAGGGGGCTCACCCCTCCACTTT. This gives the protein CASSSNSGTGGSPLHF.

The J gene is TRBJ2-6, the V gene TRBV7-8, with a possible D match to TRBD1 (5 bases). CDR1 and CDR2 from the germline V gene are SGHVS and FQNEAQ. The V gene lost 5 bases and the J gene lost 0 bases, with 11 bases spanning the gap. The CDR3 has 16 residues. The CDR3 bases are TGTGCCAGCAGCCCCAGACAGTTCTCTGGGGCCAACGTCCTGACTTTC. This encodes CASSPRQFSGANVLTF.

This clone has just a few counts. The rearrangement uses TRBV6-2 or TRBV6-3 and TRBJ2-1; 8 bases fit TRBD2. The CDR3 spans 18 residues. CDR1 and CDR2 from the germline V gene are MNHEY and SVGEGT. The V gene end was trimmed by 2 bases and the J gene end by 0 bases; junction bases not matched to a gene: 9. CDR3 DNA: TGTGCCAGCAGTTACGGGCGGGGGGCTATTAGCTCCTACAATGAGCAGTTCTTC. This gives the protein CASSYGRGAISSYNEQFF.

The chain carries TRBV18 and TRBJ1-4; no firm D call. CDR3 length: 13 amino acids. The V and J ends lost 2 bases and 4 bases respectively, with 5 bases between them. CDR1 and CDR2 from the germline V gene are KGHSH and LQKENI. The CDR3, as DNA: TGTGCCAGCTCACCAGGGCTTAATGAAAAACTGTTTTTT. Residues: CASSPGLNEKLFF.

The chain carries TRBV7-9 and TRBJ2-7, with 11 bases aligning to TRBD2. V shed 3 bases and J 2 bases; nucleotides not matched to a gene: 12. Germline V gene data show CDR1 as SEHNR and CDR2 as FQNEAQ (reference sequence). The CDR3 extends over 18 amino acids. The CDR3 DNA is TGTGCCAGCAGCTTTCCTGTGTCTAGCGGGGGGAATGCCTACGAGCAGTACTTC. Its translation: CASSFPVSSGGNAYEQYF.